Below are 13 T cell receptor beta chains sequenced from a single sample in a study of cytomegalovirus exposure and HLA in healthy donors. Primers included in the PCR were 60 Vbeta and 13 Jbeta primers. Sequencing used immunoSEQ multiplex PCR; TCRdb keeps in-frame clones, though not all of them. The sample consists of more than 95,000 clones, 75% to 85% of them appearing once. Specimen: PBMCs. The receptors shown here come from a man aged 18 to 29 in good health and CMV-seronegative.

The genes are TRBV11-1 and TRBJ2-5, with D possibly TRBD1 on 6 matching bases. TRBJ2-7 matches the DNA end more closely, so the J call is doubtful. The CDR3 loop spans 16 amino acids. Germline V CDR1 and CDR2: SGHAT, FQDESV (reference sequence). CDR3 DNA: TGTGCCAGCAGACGAACTCCCGGACAGTTAACCTACGAGCAGTACTTC. Protein product: CASRRTPGQLTYEQYF.

The V call is TRBV7-2, the J call TRBJ2-1, with 12 bases lining up with TRBD2. Germline V lookup: CDR1 SGHTA, CDR2 FQGNSA. The CDR3 is made up of 15 amino acids. V trimming: 10 bases; J trimming: 6 bases; junction bases outside the gene matches: 10. DNA of the CDR3: TGTGCCACCCACTCCCTAGCGGGAGGGTTCAATGAGCAGTTCTTC. Translated: CATHSLAGGFNEQFF.

This clone was recorded a few times. The chain is built from TRBV5-4 and TRBJ1-4; TRBD1 agrees at 9 bases. In germline, CDR1 is SGHNT, CDR2 YYREEE (reference sequence). The CDR3 spans 17 residues. The trim removed 2 bases at V and 8 bases at J, leaving 13 bases unmatched. CDR3 sequence (DNA): TGTGCCAGCAGCTTTGGGGGGACCACAGGGGGCAGGGAAAAACTGTTTTTT. Its translation is CASSFGGTTGGREKLFF.

The rearrangement uses TRBV7-2 and TRBJ1-2; TRBD1 is a possible D gene (5 bases). The germline gives CDR1 SGHTA, CDR2 FQGNSA. Trimming took 3 bases from V and 5 from J, leaving 13 bases between them. The CDR3 totals 14 residues. For the CDR3, the DNA is TGTGCCAGCAGCTTGTGGGGGGGGGATTATGGCTACACCTTC. This gives the protein CASSLWGGDYGYTF.

This clone was picked up one time. The CDR3 bases are TGTGCCAGCAGCTTAGGTGCAGGGAGGGTGAATGAGCAGTTCTTC. Translated, it gives CASSLGAGRVNEQFF. The genes are TRBV5-4 and TRBJ2-1; 7 bases align to TRBD2. Trimming at V came to 2 bases and at J to 7 bases, leaving 9 bases not matched to a gene. CDR1 and CDR2 from the germline V gene are SGHNT and YYREEE (reference sequence). This CDR3 comprises 15 residues.

V usage is TRBV9 and J usage is TRBJ2-7, with D possibly TRBD1 on 6 matching bases. This CDR3 is 14 amino acids long. CDR1 is SGDLS, CDR2 YYNGEE, per germline. The germline V and J ends were trimmed by 4 bases and 0 bases, with 11 bases remaining between them. The CDR3 DNA reads TGTGCCAGCAGCCCCCGACAGGTCTCCTACGAGCAGTACTTC. It codes for CASSPRQVSYEQYF.

V is TRBV7-9 and J is TRBJ2-1; TRBD2 matches at 15 bases. The length of the CDR3 is 16 residues. V trimming: 4 bases; J trimming: 9 bases; junction bases outside the gene matches: 7. Germline V gene data show CDR1 as SEHNR and CDR2 as FQNEAQ (reference sequence). The chain's CDR3 is CASSSGTSGRWAEQFF. In DNA form, the CDR3 reads TGTGCCAGCAGCTCCGGGACTAGCGGGAGGTGGGCTGAGCAGTTCTTC.

The chain recombines TRBV14 with TRBJ2-5, with a weak D call TRBD1 (6 bases). This CDR3 has 15 residues. Germline loops: CDR1 SGHDN, CDR2 FVKESK. V was cut by 5 bases and J by 5 bases, with 18 bases left in between. The CDR3 sequence: CASSAGTTWGETQYF. CDR3 bases: TGTGCCAGCAGCGCCGGGACAACCTGGGGGGAGACCCAGTACTTC.

The chain has TRBV4-3 and TRBJ1-4, with TRBD1 as a possible D gene (6 bases). Germline V gene sequence: CDR1 LGHNA, CDR2 YSLEER. This CDR3 is 18 amino acids long. V shed 0 bases and J shed 5 bases, with 19 bases lying between them. The CDR3 spells CASSQEARTARPNEKLFF. DNA of the CDR3: TGCGCCAGCAGCCAAGAAGCCCGGACAGCCCGCCCCAATGAAAAACTGTTTTTT.

The V gene is TRBV30, the J gene TRBJ1-3; D not resolved. Germline values: CDR1 GTSNPN, CDR2 SVGIG (reference sequence). This CDR3 contains 13 residues. The V end was cut by 2 bases, the J end by 0 bases, with 5 bases between. CDR3 in amino acids: CAWSRFSGNTIYF. The CDR3 coding sequence is TGTGCCTGGAGTCGGTTCTCTGGAAACACCATATATTTT.

The CDR3 nucleotides are TGTGCCTGGAGTGTACAACCCTCTGGAAACACCATATATTTT. This gives the protein CAWSVQPSGNTIYF. The rearrangement joins TRBV30 to TRBJ1-3; D is unclear. The CDR3 is 14 residues long. Germline V gene data show CDR1 as GTSNPN and CDR2 as SVGIG (reference sequence). Trimming shortened V by 0 bases and J by 0 bases, and 6 bases separated the two germline ends.

This chain links TRBV7-9 with TRBJ2-2; TRBD2 might be the D (5 bases). CDR1 and CDR2 from the germline V gene are SEHNR and FQNEAQ (reference sequence). This CDR3 is built from 15 residues. V was pared by 3 bases and J by 2 bases, with 10 bases between. The CDR3 loop is CASSLSSTNTGELFF. CDR3 nucleotide sequence: TGTGCCAGCAGCTTGTCTAGCACTAACACCGGGGAGCTGTTTTTT.

The chain is built from TRBV6-6 and TRBJ2-7, with a possible D match to TRBD1 (5 bases). Germline V gene lookup returns CDR1 MNHNY and CDR2 SVGAGI (reference sequence). Trimming took 2 bases from V and 0 from J, leaving 11 bases between them. The CDR3 extends over 15 amino acids. The CDR3 DNA reads as TGTGCCAGCAGTTACACCTGGACAAGCTCCTACGAGCAGTACTTC. Translation gives CASSYTWTSSYEQYF.